Here is one TCR beta chain with its context. Its matching antigen is unknown. This CDR3 is also generated by other DNA sequences in the sample. The data are from a study of T cells in localized non-small cell lung cancer. Notes on the study in general: Longer overall survival was associated with a higher density of T cells in the blood. A median about 56 of the top 100 tumor clones appeared in adjacent lung.

According to the study, adjacent lung free of atypia was obtained at least 2 cm from the tumor margin. Libraries were prepared by immunoSEQ multiplex PCR; TCRdb keeps only in-frame clonotypes and omits some of them. The sample has some 2,000 clones, around 33% seen once. The TCR sequence derives from a woman aged 40-69 years with stage I lung adenocarcinoma. Material: normal lung tissue next to the tumor, obtained before any cancer treatment.

The CDR3 DNA reads TGTGCCTGGAGGCAGGGTCGCTCTGGAAACACCATATATTTT. It translates to CAWRQGRSGNTIYF. This chain uses TRBV30 with TRBJ1-3, with D perhaps TRBD1 (5 bases). V lost 3 bases to trimming and J lost 0 bases, with 9 bases between them. CDR1 is GTSNPN, CDR2 SVGIG, per germline (reference sequence). This CDR3 contains 14 residues.